Presented here are 8 T cell receptor beta chains from one specimen sequenced in a study of control samples from healthy donors and cancer patients. Assay used: immunoSEQ multiplex PCR; TCRdb lists only in-frame clones, some missing. The data contain around 150,000 clones, approximately 90% of them singletons. Sequencing input: blood. These receptors all stem from a man aged 25-45 years in good health.

The chain has TRBV15 and TRBJ1-2; perhaps TRBD1 as D (5 bases). The germline V and J ends were trimmed by 3 bases and 4 bases, with 9 bases remaining between them. This CDR3 is 13 amino acids long. Germline V CDR1 and CDR2: LNHNV, YYDKDF (reference sequence). As DNA, the CDR3 is TGTGCCACCAGCAGGGGGCAAGTCTATGGCTACACCTTC. It codes for CATSRGQVYGYTF.

This chain joins TRBV30 and TRBJ1-1; D uncertain. Trimming took 1 base from V and 1 from J, leaving 10 bases between them. The CDR3 sequence is 14 residues long. CDR1 and CDR2 from the germline V gene are GTSNPN and SVGIG (reference sequence). Here the CDR3 DNA reads TGTGCCTGGAGTGGGGCGTTTGGGAACACTGAAGCTTTCTTT. As protein: CAWSGAFGNTEAFF.

The genes are TRBV5-6 and TRBJ1-6; 10 bases align to TRBD1. The germline gives CDR1 SGHDT, CDR2 YYEEEE. CDR3 length equals 15 residues. J gave up 10 bases and V 0 bases, and 4 bases lay outside the gene matches. The CDR3 protein is CASSLGGTGVSPLHF. The CDR3 DNA reads TGTGCCAGCAGCTTGGGCGGGACAGGGGTCTCACCCCTCCACTTT.

This chain joins TRBV4-1 and TRBJ2-1, with 15 bases lining up with TRBD2. CDR3 length: 19 residues. Germline lookup yields CDR1 MGHRA and CDR2 YSYEKL. Losses at the gene ends were 4 bases for V and 1 base for J; bases not matched to a gene: 8. CDR3 DNA sequence: TGCGCCAGCAGCCCCGGACTAGCGGGAGGGCCGGGGTCCTACAATGAGCAGTTCTTC. This encodes CASSPGLAGGPGSYNEQFF.

The chain links TRBV7-9 to TRBJ1-2; weak D call: TRBD1 (5 bases). The V gene's germline CDR1 is SEHNR and CDR2 FQNEAQ (reference sequence). The CDR3 is made up of 11 amino acids. The V end was cut by 5 bases, the J end by 6 bases, with 7 bases between. The CDR3 nucleotides read TGTGCCAGCAGCCCGGGGGATGGCTACACCTTC. It encodes CASSPGDGYTF.

The chain employs TRBV7-2 and TRBJ2-7; maybe TRBD1 (5 bases). The CDR3 has 15 residues. Looked up from germline, CDR1 is SGHTA and CDR2 is FQGNSA. V was trimmed by 3 bases and J by 2 bases, leaving 14 bases between them. The CDR3 is CASSLGRIAAYEQYF. DNA for the CDR3: TGTGCCAGCAGCTTGGGGCGGATTGCTGCCTACGAGCAGTACTTC.

The chain combines TRBV6-1 with TRBJ1-2; tentative D call: TRBD1 (6 bases). This CDR3 has 14 residues. The germline gives CDR1 MNHNS, CDR2 SASEGT. V lost 3 bases to trimming and J lost 6 bases, with 14 bases between them. CDR3: CASSEKGGPDGYTF. CDR3 sequence (DNA): TGTGCCAGCAGTGAGAAGGGGGGACCTGATGGCTACACCTTC.

This clone was picked up a small number of times. The CDR3 DNA reads TGTGCCAGCAGCTTTGGGGACAGGGGATCTGGCTACACCTTC. Protein sequence: CASSFGDRGSGYTF. V gene TRBV7-9 combines with J gene TRBJ1-2; 10 nucleotides align to TRBD1. Germline-derived CDR1 and CDR2 are SEHNR and FQNEAQ (reference sequence). The V segment lost 3 bases and the J segment 7 bases; nucleotides outside the gene matches: 5. The CDR3 is 14 amino acids.